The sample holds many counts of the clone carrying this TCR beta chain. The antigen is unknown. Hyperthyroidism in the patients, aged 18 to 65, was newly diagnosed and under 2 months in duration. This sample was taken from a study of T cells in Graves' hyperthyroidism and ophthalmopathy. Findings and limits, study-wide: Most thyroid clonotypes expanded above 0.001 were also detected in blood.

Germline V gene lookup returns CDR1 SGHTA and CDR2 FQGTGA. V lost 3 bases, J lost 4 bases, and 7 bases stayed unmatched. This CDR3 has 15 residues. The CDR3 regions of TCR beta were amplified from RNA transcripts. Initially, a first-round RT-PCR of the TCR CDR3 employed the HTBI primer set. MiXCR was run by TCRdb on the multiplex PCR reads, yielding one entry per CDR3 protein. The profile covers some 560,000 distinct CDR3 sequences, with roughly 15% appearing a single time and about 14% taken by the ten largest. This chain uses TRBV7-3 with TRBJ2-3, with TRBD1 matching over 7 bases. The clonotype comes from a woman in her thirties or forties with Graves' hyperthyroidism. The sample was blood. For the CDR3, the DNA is TGTGCCAGCAGCTTGACAGGGAAGGGAGCAGATACGCAGTATTTT. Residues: CASSLTGKGADTQYF.